What follows describes a single T cell receptor (beta chain). What it binds is not known. The data derive from a study of B cell selection in AIRE deficiency. Study conclusions and caveats: Shared Treg sequences were biased toward short CDR3s with few non-templated nucleotide insertions.

This table comes from immunoSEQ multiplex PCR, and its TCRdb copy is limited to in-frame clones, with some not included. The sample records roughly 25,000 clones, about 96% being singletons. Germline values: CDR1 SGHRS, CDR2 YFSETQ. The CDR3 extends over 12 amino acids. V was cut by 3 bases and J by 0 bases, with 4 bases left in between. The sorted conventional CD4 T cells were gated as CD4+CD127+. The TCR sequence derives from a human donor in good health. Sequencing was performed on CD4+CD127+ conventional T cells sorted from PBMCs. J is TRBJ2-7 and V is TRBV5-1, with D unclear. The CDR3 DNA sequence: TGCGCCAGCAGCTGGGGCTCCTACGAGCAGTACTTC. Its protein product is CASSWGSYEQYF.